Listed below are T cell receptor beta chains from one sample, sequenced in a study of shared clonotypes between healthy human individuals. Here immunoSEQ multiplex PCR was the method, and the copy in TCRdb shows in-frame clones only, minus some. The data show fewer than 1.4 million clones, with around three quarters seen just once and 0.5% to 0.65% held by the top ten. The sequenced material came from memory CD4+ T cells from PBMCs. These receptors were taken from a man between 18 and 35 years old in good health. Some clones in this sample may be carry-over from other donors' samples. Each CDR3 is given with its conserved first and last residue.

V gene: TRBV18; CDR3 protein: CASSPPGSVLEAFF
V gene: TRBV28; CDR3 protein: CASSYGNTGELFF
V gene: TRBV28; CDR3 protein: CASSLAGVSTGELFF
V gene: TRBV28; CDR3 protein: CASSSNPRTAYGYTF
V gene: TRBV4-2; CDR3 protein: CASSQDLGRQGDTYEQYF
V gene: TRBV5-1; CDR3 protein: CASSSLPNYGYTF
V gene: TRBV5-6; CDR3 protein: CASSGLQASYEQYF
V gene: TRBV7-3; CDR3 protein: CASSDGLAGRGDTQYF
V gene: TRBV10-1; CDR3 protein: CASSESGSYTEAFF
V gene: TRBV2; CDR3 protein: CAGGTSGRGNEQFF
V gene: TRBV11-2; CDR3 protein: CASSSGLSLYNEQFF
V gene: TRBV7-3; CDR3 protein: CASSLIAGEQFF
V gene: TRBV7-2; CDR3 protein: CASSLYRGRNEQFF
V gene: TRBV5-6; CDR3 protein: CASSPVVGAAGELFF
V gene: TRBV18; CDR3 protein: CASSQGPSTPLETQYF
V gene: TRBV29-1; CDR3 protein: CSARTSGVPLEQYF
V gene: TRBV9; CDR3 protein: CASSVQPGSQRGDEQYF
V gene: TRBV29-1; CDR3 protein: CSVNTGRYGYTF
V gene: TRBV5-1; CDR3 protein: CASRGGRTDTQYF
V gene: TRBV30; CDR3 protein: CAWGRVTYEQYF
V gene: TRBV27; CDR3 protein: CASSLLRNTEAFF
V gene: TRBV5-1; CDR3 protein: CASSDRDVGGTEAFF
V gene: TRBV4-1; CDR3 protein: CASSQDDRAGIVREQYF
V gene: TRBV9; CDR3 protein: CASSPTVNSGNTIYF
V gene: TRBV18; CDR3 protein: CASSSRGRDTEAFF
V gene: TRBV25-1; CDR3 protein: CASSELGGGEKLFF
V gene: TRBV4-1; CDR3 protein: CASSQDGRDYEQYF
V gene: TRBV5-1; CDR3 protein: CASSSAGGPGNEQFF
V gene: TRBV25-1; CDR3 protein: CASSEFFGTAYNEQFF
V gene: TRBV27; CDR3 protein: CASSIRTSGRAFASDTQYF
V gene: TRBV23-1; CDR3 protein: CASSRHSGGNQPQHF
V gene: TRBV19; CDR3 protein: CASSRGMWETQYF
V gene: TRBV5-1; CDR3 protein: CASSWGQGAQETQYF
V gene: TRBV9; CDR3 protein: CASNRGGGSTDTQYF
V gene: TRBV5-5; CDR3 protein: CASSFTQGATGELFF
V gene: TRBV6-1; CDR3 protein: CASSSLTGTGYTF
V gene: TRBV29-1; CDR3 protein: CSVDPAVTSGDAGLETQYF
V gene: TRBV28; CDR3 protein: CASSLLGLAGVDWSYEQYF
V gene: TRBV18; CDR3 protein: CASSLGTGGNYGYTF
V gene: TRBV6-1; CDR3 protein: CASTRDNDQPQHF
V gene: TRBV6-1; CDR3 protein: CASRGGSNYGYTF
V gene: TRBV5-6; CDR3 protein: CASSLRSRAEAFF
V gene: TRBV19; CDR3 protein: CASSVGGPPYEQYF
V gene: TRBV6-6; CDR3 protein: CASSAGPNYGYTF
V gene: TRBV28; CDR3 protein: CASSPSGTSIKNEQFF
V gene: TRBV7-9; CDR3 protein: CASSQTVELGTDTQYF
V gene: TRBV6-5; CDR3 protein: CATTGAVNTEAFF
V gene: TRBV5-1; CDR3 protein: CASVPLGGYGETQYF
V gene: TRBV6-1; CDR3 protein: CASSEPGYDYGYTF
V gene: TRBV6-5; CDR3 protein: CASRTSYEQYF
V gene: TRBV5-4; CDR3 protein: CASSRGQVANTGELFF
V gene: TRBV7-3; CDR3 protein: CASSLFGGDTGELFF
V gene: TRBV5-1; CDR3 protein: CASSLKTLAGREQYF